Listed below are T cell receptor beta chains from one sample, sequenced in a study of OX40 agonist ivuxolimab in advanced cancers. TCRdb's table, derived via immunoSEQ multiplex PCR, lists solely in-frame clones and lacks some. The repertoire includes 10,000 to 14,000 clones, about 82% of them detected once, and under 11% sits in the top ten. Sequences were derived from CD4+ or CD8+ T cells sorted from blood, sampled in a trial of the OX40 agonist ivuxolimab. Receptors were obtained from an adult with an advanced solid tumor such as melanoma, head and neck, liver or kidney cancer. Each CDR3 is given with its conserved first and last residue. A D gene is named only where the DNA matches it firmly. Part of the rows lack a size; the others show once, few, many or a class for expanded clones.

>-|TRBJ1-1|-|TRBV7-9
CASSLPGADTEAFF
TGTGCCAGCAGTCTTCCGGGGGCGGACACTGAAGCTTTCTTT
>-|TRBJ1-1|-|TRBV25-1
CASSELLTVNTEAFF
TGTGCCAGCAGTGAATTGTTGACGGTGAACACTGAAGCTTTCTTT
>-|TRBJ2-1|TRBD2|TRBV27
CASMLAGVNEQFF
TGTGCCAGCATGCTAGCGGGAGTAAATGAGCAGTTCTTC
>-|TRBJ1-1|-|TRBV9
CASSEGGNTEAFF
TGTGCCAGCAGCGAGGGAGGTAACACTGAAGCTTTCTTT
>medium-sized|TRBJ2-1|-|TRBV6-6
CASSRPYNEQFF
TGTGCCAGCAGTCGACCTTACAATGAGCAGTTCTTC
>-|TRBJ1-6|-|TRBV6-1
CASSEKRFWSSYNSPLHF
TGTGCCAGCAGTGAAAAACGCTTCTGGAGCTCCTATAATTCACCCCTCCACTTT
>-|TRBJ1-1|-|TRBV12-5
CASGLGTVEAFF
TGTGCTAGTGGTTTGGGGACAGTTGAAGCTTTCTTT
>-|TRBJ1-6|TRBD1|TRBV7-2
CASSGDRGVSSPLHF
TGTGCCAGCAGCGGAGACAGGGGTGTGAGTTCACCCCTCCACTTT
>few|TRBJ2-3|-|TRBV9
CASSVDDGSTDTQYF
TGTGCCAGCAGCGTAGATGATGGAAGCACAGATACGCAGTATTTT
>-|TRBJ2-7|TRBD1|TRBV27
CASSFLDRTYEQYF
TGTGCCAGCAGTTTTCTGGACAGGACCTACGAGCAGTACTTC
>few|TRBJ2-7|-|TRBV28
CASSYSYEQYF
TGTGCCAGCAGTTATTCCTACGAGCAGTACTTC
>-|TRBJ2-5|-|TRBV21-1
CASSTQEGGVETQYF
TGTGCCAGCAGCACACAAGAAGGGGGAGTGGAGACCCAGTACTTC
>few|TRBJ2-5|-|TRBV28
CASNGVGGGLQETQYF
TGTGCCAGCAATGGGGTGGGGGGCGGCCTCCAAGAGACCCAGTACTTC
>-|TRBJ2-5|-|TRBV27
CASSSLGTQYF
TGTGCCAGCAGTTCCCTAGGGACCCAGTACTTC
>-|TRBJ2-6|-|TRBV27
CASSLSKSGANVLTF
TGTGCCAGCAGTTTATCGAAATCCGGGGCCAACGTCCTGACTTTC
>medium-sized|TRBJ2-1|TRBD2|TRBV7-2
CASSSTSGSLFEQFF
TGTGCCAGCAGCTCGACTAGCGGGAGTTTGTTTGAGCAGTTCTTC
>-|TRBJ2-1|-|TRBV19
CASNRGGSWEQFF
TGTGCCAGTAACAGAGGAGGGTCTTGGGAGCAGTTCTTC
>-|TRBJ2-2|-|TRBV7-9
CASRVTGRQNTGELFF
TGTGCCAGCAGGGTCACCGGACGACAGAACACCGGGGAGCTGTTTTTT
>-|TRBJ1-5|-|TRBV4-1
CASSQVNLRGNQPQHF
TGCGCCAGCAGCCAAGTTAATCTTAGGGGCAATCAGCCCCAGCATTTT
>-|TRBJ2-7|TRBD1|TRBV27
CASSRGQGAYEQYF
TGTGCCAGCAGCAGGGGACAGGGGGCCTACGAGCAGTACTTC
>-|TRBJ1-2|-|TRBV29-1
CSVLTVNYGYTF
TGCAGCGTTCTTACAGTAAACTATGGCTACACCTTC
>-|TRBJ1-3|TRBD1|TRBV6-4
CASPGQGRRNTIYF
TGTGCCAGCCCCGGACAGGGACGAAGAAACACCATATATTTT
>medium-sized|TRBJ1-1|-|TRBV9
CASSPPRGGNTEAFF
TGTGCCAGCAGCCCTCCGAGAGGGGGGAACACTGAAGCTTTCTTT
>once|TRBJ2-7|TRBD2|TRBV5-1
CASSSAGGTYEQYF
TGCGCCAGCAGCTCAGCGGGAGGAACCTACGAGCAGTACTTC
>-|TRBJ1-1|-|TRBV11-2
CASSLYGNTEAFF
TGTGCCAGCAGCTTATACGGTAACACTGAAGCTTTCTTT
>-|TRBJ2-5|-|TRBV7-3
CASRDPGGKETQYF
TGTGCCAGCAGGGATCCAGGGGGGAAAGAGACCCAGTACTTC
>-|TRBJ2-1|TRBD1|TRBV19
CASSVRTGWNEQFF
TGTGCCAGTAGTGTTCGGACAGGGTGGAATGAGCAGTTCTTC
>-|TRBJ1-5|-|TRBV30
CAWSGAVRQPQHF
TGTGCCTGGAGTGGTGCCGTAAGGCAGCCCCAGCATTTT
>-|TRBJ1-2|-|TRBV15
CATSSRSRYYGYTF
TGTGCCACCAGCTCTCGTTCCAGATACTATGGCTACACCTTC
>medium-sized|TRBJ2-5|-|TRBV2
CASNEWSQETQYF
TGTGCCAGCAATGAGTGGTCCCAAGAGACCCAGTACTTC